Shown below are 8 T cell receptor beta chains from a single sample sequenced in a study of T-cell reconstitution after alpha-beta-depleted transplantation in children. Unique molecular identifiers featured in how the TCRbeta library was prepared. TCRdb reanalysed the PCR reads using MiXCR and keeps one entry per CDR3 protein. The sample gives 700,000 to 850,000 distinct CDR3 sequences, 16% of which show up once; approximately 5% is in the top ten. Source: PBMCs, mostly from graft donor cells, taken 360 days after TCRalphabeta/CD19-depleted stem cell transplant. The receptor source for this set is a male patient between 5 and 17 years old who had a stem cell transplant for acute lymphoblastic leukemia, so the T cells may come from the graft donor.

This clonotype was picked up a small number of times. The CDR3 sequence: CASSGTSGRATGELFF. CDR3 bases: TGCGCCAGCAGCGGCACTAGCGGTCGTGCCACCGGGGAGCTGTTTTTT. This rearrangement joins TRBV5-1 to TRBJ2-2; 8 bases match TRBD2. The CDR3 has 16 amino acids. CDR1 SGHRS and CDR2 YFSETQ come from the germline V gene. The V and J ends lost 4 bases and 4 bases, in that order; junction bases with no gene match: 9.

The chain has TRBV4-1 and TRBJ2-3; TRBD2 agrees at 8 bases. The germline CDR1 and CDR2 sequences are MGHRA and YSYEKL. With 5 bases clipped from V and 0 bases from J, the junction kept 4 bases outside the gene matches. The CDR3 consists of 15 residues. The CDR3 DNA sequence: TGCGCCAGCAGCGCACTAGCGGAAAGCACAGATACGCAGTATTTT. Translating it yields CASSALAESTDTQYF.

In its sample, this clonotype was seen a few times. The chain is built from TRBV12-3 or TRBV12-4 and TRBJ2-7; D possibly corresponds to TRBD2 (5 bases). Trimming stripped 3 bases from V and 0 bases from J, with 15 bases between. This CDR3 has 16 amino acids. CDR3 amino acids: CASSFVGSPYSYEQYF. In DNA form, the CDR3 reads TGTGCCAGCAGTTTCGTAGGGAGCCCCTACTCCTACGAGCAGTACTTC.

This clonotype was detected ten times or more. The chain has TRBV5-4 and TRBJ1-6; D might be TRBD1 (6 bases). V lost 0 bases and J lost 11, with 15 bases in between. The CDR3 extends over 15 amino acids. CDR1 and CDR2 (germline): SGHNT, YYREEE (reference sequence). CDR3 amino acids: CASSLAGAALPPLHF. As DNA, the CDR3 is TGTGCCAGCAGCTTGGCAGGGGCCGCTCTACCACCCCTCCACTTT.

This chain uses TRBV25-1 with TRBJ1-5; D uncertain. Looked up from germline, CDR1 is MGHDK and CDR2 is SYGVNS. Trimming took off 2 bases at V and 2 bases at J, with 7 bases between the two ends. The CDR3 contains 14 residues. CDR3 coding DNA: TGTGCCAGCAGTGAAGGTTACGGCAATCAGCCCCAGCATTTT. This codes for CASSEGYGNQPQHF.

The chain links TRBV11-2 to TRBJ2-7; 7 nucleotides match TRBD1. The CDR3 is 16 residues long. Germline CDR1 is SGHAT and CDR2 is FQNNGV. With V trimmed by 3 bases and J by 4 bases, 12 bases remained unmatched. The CDR3 bases are TGTGCCAGCAGCTTTCCCAGGAACAGGGGAACATACGAGCAGTACTTC. As protein: CASSFPRNRGTYEQYF.

This clonotype was seen a few times. The V gene is TRBV7-8, the J gene TRBJ1-5, with TRBD1 matching over 7 bases. The CDR3 spans 16 residues. V lost 5 bases, J lost 0 bases, and 7 bases stayed unmatched. Germline-derived CDR1 and CDR2 are SGHVS and FQNEAQ. The CDR3 coding sequence is TGTGCCAGCAGCACCGACAGGGCCTATAGCAATCAGCCCCAGCATTTT. Translation: CASSTDRAYSNQPQHF. Combining the CDR3 with reference TRBV7-8 and TRBJ1-5 gives the whole variable domain GAGVSQSPRYKVAKRGQDVALRCDPISGHVSLFWYQQALGQGPEFLTYFQNEAQLDKSGLPSDRFFAERPEGSVSTLKIQRTQQEDSAVYLCASSTDRAYSNQPQHFGDGTRLSIL.

This chain links TRBV25-1 with TRBJ2-1, with TRBD2 as a possible D gene (6 bases). V was clipped by 3 bases and J by 6 bases, with 15 bases between them. From germline, CDR1 is MGHDK and CDR2 SYGVNS. This CDR3 has 15 residues. The CDR3 loop is CASSDPGLLSNEQFF. CDR3 sequence (DNA): TGTGCCAGCAGTGACCCGGGACTCCTTAGCAATGAGCAGTTCTTC.